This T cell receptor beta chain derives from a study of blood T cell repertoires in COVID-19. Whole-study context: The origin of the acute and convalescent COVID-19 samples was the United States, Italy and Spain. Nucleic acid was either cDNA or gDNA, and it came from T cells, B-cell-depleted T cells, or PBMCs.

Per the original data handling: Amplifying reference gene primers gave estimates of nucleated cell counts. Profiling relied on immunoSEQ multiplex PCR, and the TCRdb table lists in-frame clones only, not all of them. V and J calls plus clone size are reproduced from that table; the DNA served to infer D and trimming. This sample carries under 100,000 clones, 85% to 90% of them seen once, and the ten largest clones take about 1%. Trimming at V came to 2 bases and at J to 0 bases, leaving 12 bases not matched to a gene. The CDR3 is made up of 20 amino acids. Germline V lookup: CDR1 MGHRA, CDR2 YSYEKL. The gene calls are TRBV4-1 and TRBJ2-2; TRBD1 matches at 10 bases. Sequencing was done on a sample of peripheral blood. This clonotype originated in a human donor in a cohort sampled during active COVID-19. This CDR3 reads CASSQKGRDRGFSNTGELFF. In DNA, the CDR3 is TGCGCCAGCAGCCAAAAGGGGAGGGACAGGGGATTTTCGAACACCGGGGAGCTGTTTTTT.